This TCR beta chain came from a study of response to subunit inactivated influenza vaccine. One entry per CDR3 protein, called by TCRdb with MiXCR from the RT-PCR reads. The sample carries about 650,000 distinct CDR3 sequences, more than 15% recorded once. Looked up from germline, CDR1 is LGHNA and CDR2 is YSLEER. V trimming: 0 bases; J trimming: 1 base; junction bases outside the gene matches: 6. This CDR3 has 19 residues. This specimen consisted of PBMCs from blood, obtained about 12 days after vaccination. The TCR sequence derives from a man aged 50-60 years who received an inactivated influenza vaccine. The chain carries TRBV4-3 and TRBJ2-1, with 13 bases identical to TRBD2. This chain's CDR3 is CASSQEAGLAGISYNEQFF. The CDR3 nucleotides are TGCGCCAGCAGCCAAGAGGCGGGACTAGCGGGAATTTCCTACAATGAGCAGTTCTTC.